This T cell receptor (beta chain) was identified during a study of cytomegalovirus exposure and HLA in healthy donors. Study-wide results and limits: According to the study, approximately 150 TCR beta chains were cytomegalovirus-associated.

Remarks on this clone: The antigen is unknown.

CDR3 size: 15 residues. Germline CDR1 SGHVS, CDR2 FQNEAQ. V trimming: 4 bases; J trimming: 9 bases; junction bases outside the gene matches: 10. The data were produced by immunoSEQ multiplex PCR, yet TCRdb's version contains in-frame clones alone and is incomplete. The table has roughly 350,000 clones, roughly 88% seen once; the top ten hold around 0.84%. This clonotype was sampled from a woman under 30 in good health and CMV-seronegative. The sample comprised PBMCs. The chain is built from TRBV7-8 and TRBJ2-1; the match to TRBD2 covers 9 bases. The CDR3 DNA sequence: TGTGCCAGCAGCTCCCTCGGCGGGAGGGTGGTTGAGCAGTTCTTC. Translating it yields CASSSLGGRVVEQFF. Variable domain in full (rest from reference TRBV7-8 and TRBJ2-1): GAGVSQSPRYKVAKRGQDVALRCDPISGHVSLFWYQQALGQGPEFLTYFQNEAQLDKSGLPSDRFFAERPEGSVSTLKIQRTQQEDSAVYLCASSSLGGRVVEQFFGPGTRLTVL.